Following are 8 T cell receptor beta chains from one sample sequenced in a study of cytomegalovirus exposure and HLA in healthy donors. The PCR employed 60 Vbeta primers together with 13 Jbeta primers. The method was immunoSEQ multiplex PCR; TCRdb's version includes in-frame clones alone and lacks a portion of them. The sample comprises a few hundred thousand clones, roughly four fifths of which are singletons, and 8% rests with the top ten. The specimen sequenced was PBMCs. The receptor source for this set is a woman aged 60-70 years in good health and CMV-seropositive.

This chain links TRBV6-1 with TRBJ2-1, with 8 bases aligning to TRBD2. Germline V gene lookup returns CDR1 MNHNS and CDR2 SASEGT. The V gene end was trimmed by 9 bases and the J gene end by 0 bases; junction bases not matched to a gene: 7. This CDR3 is built from 15 residues. CDR3 in amino acids: CASTLAGGSYNEQFF. CDR3 nucleotide sequence: TGTGCCAGTACCCTTGCGGGAGGCTCCTACAATGAGCAGTTCTTC.

This clone was recorded only once. The chain combines TRBV12-5 with TRBJ2-7, with TRBD1 identical over 9 bases. Germline V gene data show CDR1 as LGHNT and CDR2 as FRNRAP. After removal of 1 base from V and 7 bases from J, the junction contained 11 bases not matched to a gene. This CDR3 has 16 residues. The CDR3 spells CASGLGRPDRGGEQYF. The CDR3 nucleotides read TGTGCTAGTGGTTTGGGACGACCGGACAGGGGAGGTGAGCAGTACTTC.

The DNA for the CDR3 is TGTGCCAGCAGTAGATGGGGACAGGAAAACATTCAGTACTTC. This codes for CASSRWGQENIQYF. V and J are TRBV27 and TRBJ2-4; 8 bases map to TRBD1. CDR1 is MNHEY, CDR2 SMNVEV, per germline (reference sequence). After removal of 5 bases from V and 5 bases from J, the junction contained 5 bases not matched to a gene. There are 14 residues in the CDR3.

The chain joins TRBV10-3 to TRBJ1-1, with D maybe TRBD1 (6 bases). V lost 9 bases to trimming and J lost 1 base, with 12 bases between them. CDR1 is ENHRY, CDR2 SYGVKD, per germline. This CDR3 is built from 13 residues. The CDR3 coding sequence is TGTGCCATTACCCGACAGGCGAACACTGAAGCTTTCTTT. Translation gives CAITRQANTEAFF.

The V call is TRBV27, the J call TRBJ1-6; 8 positions agree with TRBD1. V was pared by 2 bases and J by 10 bases, with 4 bases of the junction left unmatched. The CDR3 contains 14 residues. Germline V CDR1 and CDR2: MNHEY, SMNVEV (reference sequence). For the CDR3, the DNA is TGTGCCAGCAGTTTAGACAGGGGCGGCTCACCCCTCCACTTT. Amino acids: CASSLDRGGSPLHF.

The chain is built from TRBV4-1 and TRBJ2-7; a possible D gene is TRBD1 (5 bases). V dropped 0 bases and J dropped 0 bases, with 6 bases sitting between them. The CDR3 is made up of 14 amino acids. Germline V gene data show CDR1 as MGHRA and CDR2 as YSYEKL. CDR3 DNA sequence: TGCGCCAGCAGCCAAGAAGGACACTCCTACGAGCAGTACTTC. This gives the protein CASSQEGHSYEQYF.

The chain recombines TRBV5-4 with TRBJ1-2; 9 bases fit TRBD1. The germline V gene has CDR1 SGHNT and CDR2 YYREEE (reference sequence). J was trimmed by 10 bases and V by 2 bases; bases with no gene match: 3. The CDR3 spans 12 residues. The DNA of the CDR3 is TGTGCCAGCAGCTTAAGACAGGGGGACTACACCTTC. Its protein is CASSLRQGDYTF.

This chain uses TRBV4-1 with TRBJ1-2; D is unclear. Deletions cut 1 base from V and 1 base from J, with 13 bases between. The germline gives CDR1 MGHRA, CDR2 YSYEKL. This CDR3 comprises 16 residues. CDR3 coding DNA: TGCGCCAGCAGCCAAGTACTCCCGAGATTTAACTATGGCTACACCTTC. This encodes CASSQVLPRFNYGYTF.